This TCR beta chain was recorded in a study of long-term antiretroviral therapy in people with HIV. The study, taken as a whole, reports: Diversity measured after ART increased yet remained under transplant donor controls.

Germline V gene sequence: CDR1 MNHNY, CDR2 SVGAGI (reference sequence). V was trimmed by 7 bases and J by 1 base, leaving 17 bases between them. This CDR3 has 15 residues. As for this clone: Its target is not known.

Version v3.0 of the immunoSEQ assay was performed at survey level. Profiled with immunoSEQ multiplex PCR; TCRdb holds only in-frame clones, not every one. Of 48,000 or so clones listed, around 80% are singletons. This TCR derives from a woman younger than 30 with HIV. The starting material was unsorted PBMCs, obtained 0.8 years after starting antiretroviral therapy. V usage is TRBV6-6 and J usage is TRBJ2-7; possible D gene TRBD1, 6 bases. CDR3 bases: TGTGCCAGCACCTCGTTGCAGGGGCTTTCCTACGAGCAGTACTTC. It translates to CASTSLQGLSYEQYF.